These T cell receptor beta chains were read from a single sample in a study of glioma-infiltrating T cells after dendritic cell vaccination. The data were produced by immunoSEQ multiplex PCR, yet TCRdb's version contains in-frame clones alone and is incomplete. The sample contains over 90,000 clones, over 65% of which appear only once. Sequencing used blood, obtained before dendritic cell vaccination. Source of these receptors: a human donor with glioblastoma. The CDR3 runs from the conserved cysteine through the conserved F or W. A D gene is named only where the DNA matches it firmly. Clone size is given for some rows only: seen once, a few or many times, or a class if the clone is expanded.

abundance	d_gene	v_gene	j_gene	CDR3aa	CDR3nt
few	TRBD2	TRBV7-8	TRBJ2-3	CASSLTFSGGTDTQYF	TGTGCCAGCAGCCTTACTTTTAGCGGGGGGACAGATACGCAGTATTTT
-	TRBD1	TRBV30	TRBJ1-1	CAWSGRQGSAEAFF	TGTGCCTGGAGTGGAAGACAGGGGTCCGCTGAAGCTTTCTTT
-	TRBD1	TRBV11-3	TRBJ1-1	CASSSRGLDTEAFF	TGTGCCAGCAGCTCCAGGGGGCTGGACACTGAAGCTTTCTTT
-	-	TRBV6-5	TRBJ2-7	CASSGSGSPEQYF	TGTGCCAGCAGCGGTTCGGGTAGCCCTGAGCAGTACTTC
-	-	TRBV6-5	TRBJ1-2	CASSSPAGRYGYTF	TGTGCCAGCAGTTCCCCGGCAGGGAGGTATGGCTACACCTTC
-	-	TRBV7-9	TRBJ2-7	CASTQGPDYEQYF	TGTGCCAGCACCCAGGGGCCGGACTACGAGCAGTACTTC
-	TRBD2	TRBV6-5	TRBJ2-3	CASSTTSGSTDTQYF	TGTGCCAGCAGTACGACTAGCGGGAGCACAGATACGCAGTATTTT
-	-	TRBV5-1	TRBJ1-4	CASSLGQGGEKLFF	TGCGCCAGCAGCTTGGGTCAGGGCGGTGAAAAACTGTTTTTT
-	-	TRBV5-1	TRBJ1-1	CASSLAGGANTEAFF	TGCGCCAGCAGCTTGGCCGGTGGGGCGAACACTGAAGCTTTCTTT
once	TRBD2	TRBV2	TRBJ2-3	CASTNLRGVTDTQYF	TGTGCCAGCACCAACTTGCGGGGGGTCACAGATACGCAGTATTTT
-	-	TRBV9	TRBJ1-4	CASSAGGAYRNEKLFF	TGTGCCAGCAGCGCCGGGGGGGCTTATAGGAATGAAAAACTGTTTTTT
-	TRBD2	TRBV11-2	TRBJ2-7	CASRLAGGFAYEQYF	TGTGCCAGCAGGCTAGCGGGAGGATTCGCCTACGAGCAGTACTTC
-	-	TRBV5-1	TRBJ2-3	CASSLGGGTDTQYF	TGCGCCAGCAGCTTGGGCGGGGGCACAGATACGCAGTATTTT
-	-	TRBV9	TRBJ1-4	CASSVAGGYEKLFF	TGTGCCAGCAGCGTCGCGGGTGGGTATGAAAAACTGTTTTTT
-	-	TRBV5-1	TRBJ2-5	CASSLGHATETQYF	TGCGCCAGCAGCCTAGGACACGCCACCGAGACCCAGTACTTC
-	TRBD2	TRBV29-1	TRBJ2-3	CSPPGGSGGAVVTDTQYF	TGCAGCCCACCCGGCGGTAGCGGGGGGGCCGTTGTGACAGATACGCAGTATTTT
-	-	TRBV2	TRBJ2-1	CASSALVAKPNNEQFF	TGTGCCAGCAGTGCTCTAGTAGCGAAACCGAACAATGAGCAGTTCTTC
-	TRBD1	TRBV11-2	TRBJ2-7	CASSLSSAGGNEQYF	TGTGCCAGCAGCCTTAGCTCGGCAGGGGGCAACGAGCAGTACTTC
-	-	TRBV28	TRBJ1-1	CASSPSLLNTEAFF	TGTGCCAGCAGTCCCTCTCTTTTGAACACTGAAGCTTTCTTT
-	-	TRBV10-1	TRBJ2-5	CASSEIGREETQYF	TGCGCCAGCAGTGAGATCGGCAGGGAAGAGACCCAGTACTTC
-	TRBD1	TRBV19	TRBJ2-7	CASSITGVHEQYF	TGTGCCAGTAGTATAACAGGGGTGCACGAGCAGTACTTC
-	-	TRBV15	TRBJ1-6	CATSLSTFSYNSPLHF	TGTGCCACCAGCCTTTCGACATTCTCCTATAATTCACCCCTCCACTTT
-	-	TRBV19	TRBJ2-1	CASTESSYNEQFF	TGTGCCAGTACGGAGAGCTCCTACAATGAGCAGTTCTTC
-	-	TRBV14	TRBJ1-2	CASSQEAGSVSGYTF	TGTGCCAGCAGCCAAGAGGCAGGCTCCGTCAGTGGCTACACCTTC
-	TRBD1	TRBV5-1	TRBJ2-3	CASTSGQGQDTQYF	TGCGCCAGCACCTCGGGACAGGGGCAAGATACGCAGTATTTT
-	-	TRBV7-9	TRBJ1-2	CASSLAGLYGYTF	TGTGCCAGCAGCTTAGCAGGACTCTATGGCTACACCTTC
-	-	TRBV5-1	TRBJ2-7	CASSSPTGFYEQYF	TGCGCCAGCAGCTCACCTACAGGGTTCTACGAGCAGTACTTC
-	TRBD1	TRBV6-1	TRBJ1-2	CASSGAVPGTGDGYTF	TGTGCCAGCAGTGGCGCTGTACCCGGGACAGGGGATGGCTACACCTTC